This record covers a single TCR beta chain. This record comes from a study of cytomegalovirus exposure and HLA in healthy donors. Vbeta (60) and Jbeta (13) primers were used in the PCR. The repertoire was sequenced with immunoSEQ multiplex PCR; TCRdb's copy has only in-frame clones and lacks some. The table lists more than 120,000 clones, 75% to 80% of them singletons. With 10 bases removed from V and 0 bases from J, the gap between germline ends came to 18 bases. The CDR3 length is 16 residues. Per germline, CDR1 LNHDA and CDR2 SQIVND (reference sequence). The clonotype was recovered from a woman between 40 and 55 years old in good health and CMV-seropositive. The chain recombines TRBV19 with TRBJ2-2, with D maybe TRBD1 (5 bases). The sequenced sample consisted of PBMCs. The CDR3 here is CATNGALGTNTGELFF. The CDR3 DNA reads TGTGCCACTAATGGGGCTTTGGGGACGAACACCGGGGAGCTGTTTTTT.